The rows below give T cell receptor beta chains drawn from one sample of a study of CD8 T cells in Susac syndrome. One entry per CDR3 protein, called by TCRdb with MiXCR from the immunoSEQ multiplex PCR reads. The top ten clones hold 0.095% to 0.13% of a sample with 170,000 or so distinct CDR3 sequences, 85% to 95% of them seen once. Material for sequencing was CD4+ T cells from PBMCs. The receptors shown here come from a human donor with Susac syndrome. The CDR3 runs from the conserved cysteine through the conserved F or W. D genes are given only for firm matches. Some rows mark clone size as missing; the rest say once, few, many or name a class of expanded clone.

. | TRBJ1-2 | . | TRBV5-1 | CASSSGGGETYGYTF | TGCGCCAGCAGCTCTGGAGGGGGTGAGACCTATGGCTACACCTTC
. | TRBJ1-6 | . | TRBV7-9 | CASSYGRTGNSPLHF | TGTGCCAGCAGCTACGGACGGACGGGAAATTCACCCCTCCACTTT
. | TRBJ2-1 | TRBD2 | TRBV7-2 | CASSLGERGGPFWFF | TGTGCCAGCAGCTTAGGAGAGCGGGGGGGCCCTTTCTGGTTCTTC
. | TRBJ2-7 | . | TRBV25-1 | CASSKGYEQYF | TGTGCCAGCAGCAAGGGTTACGAGCAGTACTTC
. | TRBJ1-2 | TRBD1 | TRBV30 | CAWSVGQALYGYTF | TGTGCCTGGAGTGTAGGACAGGCCCTCTATGGCTACACCTTC
. | TRBJ2-5 | TRBD2 | TRBV6-1 | CASRPLAGRGQETQYF | TGTGCCAGCAGACCTCTAGCGGGGAGAGGTCAAGAGACCCAGTACTTC
. | TRBJ2-7 | . | TRBV10-3 | CAKLAYLGIYEQYF | TGTGCCAAACTCGCTTATCTGGGGATCTACGAGCAGTACTTC
. | TRBJ2-1 | TRBD2 | TRBV3-1 | CASSPQPGLEYNEQFF | TGTGCCAGCAGCCCTCAGCCGGGACTAGAGTACAATGAGCAGTTCTTC
. | TRBJ1-2 | TRBD1 | TRBV29-1 | CSVNRGTNYGYTF | TGCAGCGTCAACAGGGGTACTAACTATGGCTACACCTTC
. | TRBJ2-7 | TRBD1 | TRBV27 | CASSSDREAYEQYF | TGTGCCAGCAGTTCCGACAGGGAAGCCTACGAGCAGTACTTC
. | TRBJ1-1 | . | TRBV5-1 | CASSLLWRNTEAFF | TGCGCCAGCAGCCTCCTGTGGAGGAACACTGAAGCTTTCTTT
once | TRBJ1-3 | . | TRBV18 | CASSPPAKTGNTIYF | TGTGCCAGCTCACCGCCGGCGAAAACTGGAAACACCATATATTTT
few | TRBJ2-7 | . | TRBV6-5 | CASSYQRTYEQYF | TGTGCCAGCAGTTACCAGCGGACCTACGAGCAGTACTTC
. | TRBJ2-7 | TRBD1 | TRBV5-1 | CASGDRPGTGGEQYF | TGCGCCAGCGGCGATCGTCCCGGGACAGGGGGCGAGCAGTACTTC
. | TRBJ1-1 | . | TRBV6-5 | CASSYFKGGMNTEAFF | TGTGCCAGCAGTTACTTTAAGGGAGGGATGAACACTGAAGCTTTCTTT
once | TRBJ1-6 | . | TRBV2 | CASSDRDNSPLHF | TGTGCCAGCAGTGACAGGGATAATTCACCCCTCCACTTT
. | TRBJ1-2 | . | TRBV7-9 | CASSFRQDVTNGYTF | TGTGCCAGCAGCTTCAGACAGGATGTCACCAATGGCTACACCTTC
. | TRBJ2-2 | . | TRBV2 | CASSGPMDGELFF | TGTGCCAGCAGCGGACCTATGGACGGGGAGCTGTTTTTT
. | TRBJ2-7 | . | TRBV24-1 | CATSAGQGSYEQYF | TGTGCCACCAGTGCCGGGCAGGGCTCCTACGAGCAGTACTTC
. | TRBJ1-2 | . | TRBV10-1 | CASPGPNYGYTF | TGCGCCAGCCCCGGGCCTAACTATGGCTACACCTTC
. | TRBJ1-2 | . | TRBV30 | CAWSMVANYGYTF | TGTGCCTGGAGTATGGTAGCTAACTATGGCTACACCTTC
. | TRBJ1-2 | TRBD1 | TRBV3-1 | CASSQPKGAGNGYTF | TGTGCCAGCAGCCAACCTAAGGGGGCCGGGAATGGCTACACCTTC
. | TRBJ2-1 | . | TRBV30 | CARSRERGNEQFF | TGTGCCCGAAGTAGGGAAAGGGGCAATGAGCAGTTCTTC
. | TRBJ2-1 | TRBD1 | TRBV5-4 | CASSRGGTGAPREQFF | TGTGCCAGCAGCCGAGGCGGGACAGGGGCCCCTAGGGAGCAGTTCTTC
. | TRBJ1-3 | . | TRBV2 | CASSGARGRTLSGNTIYF | TGTGCCAGCAGTGGCGCGCGGGGCAGGACACTCTCTGGAAACACCATATATTTT
. | TRBJ2-7 | TRBD2 | TRBV5-4 | CASSSSGGATYEQYF | TGTGCCAGCAGCTCTAGCGGGGGGGCAACCTACGAGCAGTACTTC
. | TRBJ1-4 | . | TRBV4-1 | CASSPDSHNEKLFF | TGCGCCAGCAGCCCGGACAGTCATAATGAAAAACTGTTTTTT
once | TRBJ2-6 | . | TRBV7-8 | CASSPWGTLSGANVLTF | TGTGCCAGCAGCCCCTGGGGGACCCTCTCTGGGGCCAACGTCCTGACTTTC